This T cell receptor beta chain is from a study of blood T cells in healthy people across ages. Whole-study findings and limits: Versus aged donors, long-lived donors had higher diversity and more naive CD4+ cells.

Germline CDR1 and CDR2: MNHEY and SMNVEV (reference sequence). CDR3 length: 13 amino acids. Trimming took 7 bases from V and 4 from J, leaving 12 bases between them. This clonotype was recorded a few times. The antigen is not known. A second PCR of about 7 to 12 cycles used a sample-barcoded 5' primer and a J-beta primer mix. Template switching added a 12-random-nucleotide identifier to every cDNA molecule. Each CDR3 protein gets one entry after TCRdb re-called the 5' RACE reads with MiXCR. Of about 780,000 distinct CDR3 sequences in the sample, roughly 46% were seen once. The chain carries TRBV27 and TRBJ2-3; D not resolved. This clonotype was obtained from a man older than 75 in good health. The sequenced sample consisted of blood. The chain's CDR3 is CASKDLAADTQYF. CDR3 coding DNA: TGTGCCAGCAAAGACCTTGCGGCAGATACGCAGTATTTT.